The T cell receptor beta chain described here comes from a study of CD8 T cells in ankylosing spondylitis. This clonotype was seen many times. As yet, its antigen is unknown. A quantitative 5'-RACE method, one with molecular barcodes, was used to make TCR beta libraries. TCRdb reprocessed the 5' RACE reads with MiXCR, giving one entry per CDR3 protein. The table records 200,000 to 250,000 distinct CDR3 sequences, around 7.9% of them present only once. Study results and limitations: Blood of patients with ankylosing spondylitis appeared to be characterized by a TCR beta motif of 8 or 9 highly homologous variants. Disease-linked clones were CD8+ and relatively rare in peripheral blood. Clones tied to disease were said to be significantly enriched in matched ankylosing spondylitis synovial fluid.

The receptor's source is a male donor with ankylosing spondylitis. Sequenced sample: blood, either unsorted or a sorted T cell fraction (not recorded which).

The CDR3 nucleotides read TGTGCCAGCAGCAACCGGCTTCTGGGACAGGGACGCACCGGGGAGCTGTTTTTT. Translation gives CASSNRLLGQGRTGELFF. The chain joins TRBV7-8 to TRBJ2-2; 9 positions match TRBD1. CDR3 length: 18 residues. Germline CDR1 and CDR2: SGHVS and FQNEAQ. Losses at the gene ends were 5 bases for V and 4 bases for J; bases not matched to a gene: 14.